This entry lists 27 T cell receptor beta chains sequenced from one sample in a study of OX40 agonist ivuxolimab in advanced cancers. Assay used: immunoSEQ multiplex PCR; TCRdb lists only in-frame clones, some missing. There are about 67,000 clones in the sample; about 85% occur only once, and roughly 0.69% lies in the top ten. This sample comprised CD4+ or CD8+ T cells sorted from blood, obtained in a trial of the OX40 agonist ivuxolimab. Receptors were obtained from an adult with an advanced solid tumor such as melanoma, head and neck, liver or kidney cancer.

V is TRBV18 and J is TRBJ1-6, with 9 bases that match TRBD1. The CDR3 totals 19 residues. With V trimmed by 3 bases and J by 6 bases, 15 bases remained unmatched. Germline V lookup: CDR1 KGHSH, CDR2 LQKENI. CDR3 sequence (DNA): TGTGCCAGCTCACCTACCCGACCCCAAACAGGGGGCCCTAATTCACCCCTCCACTTT. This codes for CASSPTRPQTGGPNSPLHF.

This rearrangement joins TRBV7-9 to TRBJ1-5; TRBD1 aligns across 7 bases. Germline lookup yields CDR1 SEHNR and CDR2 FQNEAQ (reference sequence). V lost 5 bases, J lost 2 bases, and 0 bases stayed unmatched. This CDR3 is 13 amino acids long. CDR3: CASSQGGNQPQHF. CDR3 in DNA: TGTGCCAGCAGCCAGGGGGGCAATCAGCCCCAGCATTTT.

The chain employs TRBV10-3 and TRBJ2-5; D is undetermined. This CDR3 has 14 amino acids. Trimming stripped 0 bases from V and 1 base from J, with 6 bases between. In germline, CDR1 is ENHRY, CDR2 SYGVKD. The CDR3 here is CAISESYSQETQYF. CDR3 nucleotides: TGTGCCATCAGTGAGTCTTACAGCCAAGAGACCCAGTACTTC.

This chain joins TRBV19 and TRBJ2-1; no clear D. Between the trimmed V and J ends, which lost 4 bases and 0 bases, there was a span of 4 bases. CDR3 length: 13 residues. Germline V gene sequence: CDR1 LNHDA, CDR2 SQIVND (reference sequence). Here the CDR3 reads CASSKSSYNEQFF. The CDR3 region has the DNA TGTGCCAGTAGTAAGAGCTCCTACAATGAGCAGTTCTTC.

CDR3 DNA: TGTGCCAGCAGCCCCCAGGGGTCCCGGGAGACCCAGTACTTC. Translation gives CASSPQGSRETQYF. The chain uses TRBV7-2 and TRBJ2-5; maybe TRBD1 (6 bases). Trimming pared 5 bases from V and 5 bases from J, leaving 15 bases between. Looked up from germline, CDR1 is SGHTA and CDR2 is FQGNSA. This CDR3 has 14 residues.

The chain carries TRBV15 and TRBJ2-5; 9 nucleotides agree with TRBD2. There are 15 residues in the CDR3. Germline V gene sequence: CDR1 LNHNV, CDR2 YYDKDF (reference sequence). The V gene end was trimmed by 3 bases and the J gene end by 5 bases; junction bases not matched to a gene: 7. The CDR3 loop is CATSSQTSGGETQYF. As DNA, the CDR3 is TGTGCCACCAGCAGTCAGACTAGCGGTGGGGAGACCCAGTACTTC.

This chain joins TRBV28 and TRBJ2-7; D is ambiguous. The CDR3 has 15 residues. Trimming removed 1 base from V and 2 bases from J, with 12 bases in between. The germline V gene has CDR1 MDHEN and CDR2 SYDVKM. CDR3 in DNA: TGTGCCAGCAGTTTATTTCAGGAGTTTACCTACGAGCAGTACTTC. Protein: CASSLFQEFTYEQYF.

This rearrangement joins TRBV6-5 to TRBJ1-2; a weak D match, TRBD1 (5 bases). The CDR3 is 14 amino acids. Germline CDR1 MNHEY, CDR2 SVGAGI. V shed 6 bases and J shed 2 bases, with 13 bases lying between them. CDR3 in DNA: TGTGCCAGCAGCAGGGATTTCTCAAACTATGGCTACACCTTC. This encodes CASSRDFSNYGYTF.

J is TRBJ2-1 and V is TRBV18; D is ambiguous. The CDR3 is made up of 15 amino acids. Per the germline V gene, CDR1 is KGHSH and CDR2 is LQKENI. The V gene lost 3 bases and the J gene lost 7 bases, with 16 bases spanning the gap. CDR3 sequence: CASSPLRTVKNEQFF. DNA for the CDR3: TGTGCCAGCTCACCTCTCCGGACGGTTAAAAATGAGCAGTTCTTC.

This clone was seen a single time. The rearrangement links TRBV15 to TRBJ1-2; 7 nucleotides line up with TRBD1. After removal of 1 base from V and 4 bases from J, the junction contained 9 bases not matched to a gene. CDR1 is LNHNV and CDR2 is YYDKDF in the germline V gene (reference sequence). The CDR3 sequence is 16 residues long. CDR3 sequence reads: CATSRAFSRTGYGYTF. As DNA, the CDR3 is TGTGCCACCAGCAGAGCCTTCTCTAGGACAGGCTATGGCTACACCTTC.

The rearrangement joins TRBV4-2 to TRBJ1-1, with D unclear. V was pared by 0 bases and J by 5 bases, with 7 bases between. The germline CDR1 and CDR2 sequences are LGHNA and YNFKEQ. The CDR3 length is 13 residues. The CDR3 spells CASSQDGRTEAFF. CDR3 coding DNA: TGTGCCAGCAGCCAAGATGGCAGGACTGAAGCTTTCTTT.

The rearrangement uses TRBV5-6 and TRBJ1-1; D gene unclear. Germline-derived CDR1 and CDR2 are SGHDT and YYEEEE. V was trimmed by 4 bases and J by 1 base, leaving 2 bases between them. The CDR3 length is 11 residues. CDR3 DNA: TGTGCCAGCAGCACGAACACTGAAGCTTTCTTT. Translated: CASSTNTEAFF.

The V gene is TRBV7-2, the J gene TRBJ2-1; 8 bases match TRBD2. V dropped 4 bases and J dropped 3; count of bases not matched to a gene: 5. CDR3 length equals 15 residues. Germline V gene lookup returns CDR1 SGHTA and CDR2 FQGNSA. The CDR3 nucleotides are TGTGCCAGCAGCTACAGCGGGGGTGACTACAATGAGCAGTTCTTC. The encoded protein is CASSYSGGDYNEQFF.

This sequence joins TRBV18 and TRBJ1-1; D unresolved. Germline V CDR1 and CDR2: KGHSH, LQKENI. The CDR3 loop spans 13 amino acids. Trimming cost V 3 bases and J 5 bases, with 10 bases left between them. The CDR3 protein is CASSPLRETEAFF. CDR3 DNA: TGTGCCAGCTCACCTTTACGTGAGACTGAAGCTTTCTTT.

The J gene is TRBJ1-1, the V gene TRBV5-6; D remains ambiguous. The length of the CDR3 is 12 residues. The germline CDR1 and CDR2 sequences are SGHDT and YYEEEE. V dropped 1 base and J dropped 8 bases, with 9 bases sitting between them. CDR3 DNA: TGTGCCAGCAGCTTGATGGAGGGAGAAGCTTTCTTT. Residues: CASSLMEGEAFF.

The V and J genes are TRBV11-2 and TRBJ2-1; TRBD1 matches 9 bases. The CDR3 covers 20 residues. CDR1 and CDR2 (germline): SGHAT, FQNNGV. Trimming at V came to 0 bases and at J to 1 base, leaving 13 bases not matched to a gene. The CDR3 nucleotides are TGTGCCAGCAGCTTAGAGGGGATGGTCAACAGGGGGCTTTCCTACAATGAGCAGTTCTTC. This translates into CASSLEGMVNRGLSYNEQFF.

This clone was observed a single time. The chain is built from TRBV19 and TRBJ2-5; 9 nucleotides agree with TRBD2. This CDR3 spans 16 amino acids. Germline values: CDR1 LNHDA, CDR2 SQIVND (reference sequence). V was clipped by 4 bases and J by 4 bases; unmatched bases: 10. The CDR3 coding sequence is TGTGCCAGTAGTAGGGATAGCGGGGGCGCGAGAGAGACCCAGTACTTC. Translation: CASSRDSGGARETQYF.

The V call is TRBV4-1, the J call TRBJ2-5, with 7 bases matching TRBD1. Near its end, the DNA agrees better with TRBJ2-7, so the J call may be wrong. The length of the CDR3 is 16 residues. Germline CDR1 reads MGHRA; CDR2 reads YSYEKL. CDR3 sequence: CASSQVRLRQGYEQYF. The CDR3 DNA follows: TGCGCCAGCAGCCAAGTACGACTTAGACAGGGCTACGAGCAGTACTTC.

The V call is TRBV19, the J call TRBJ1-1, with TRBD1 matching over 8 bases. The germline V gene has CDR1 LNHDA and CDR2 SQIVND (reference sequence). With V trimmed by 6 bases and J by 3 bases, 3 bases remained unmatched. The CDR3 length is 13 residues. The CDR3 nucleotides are TGTGCCAGTAGAGAGGACAGGGACACTGAAGCTTTCTTT. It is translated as CASREDRDTEAFF.

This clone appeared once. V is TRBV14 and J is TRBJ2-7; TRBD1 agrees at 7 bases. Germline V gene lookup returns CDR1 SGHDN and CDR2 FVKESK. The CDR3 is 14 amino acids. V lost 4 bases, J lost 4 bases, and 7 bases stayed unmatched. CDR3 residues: CASSPGTASYEQYF. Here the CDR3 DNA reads TGTGCCAGCAGCCCAGGGACAGCCTCTTACGAGCAGTACTTC.

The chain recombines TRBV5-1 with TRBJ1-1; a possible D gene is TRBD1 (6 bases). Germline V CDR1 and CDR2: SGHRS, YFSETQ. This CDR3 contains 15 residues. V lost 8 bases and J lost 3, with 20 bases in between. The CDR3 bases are TGCGCCAGTGTAAATGGGGGCGTCGGGGACACTGAAGCTTTCTTT. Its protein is CASVNGGVGDTEAFF.

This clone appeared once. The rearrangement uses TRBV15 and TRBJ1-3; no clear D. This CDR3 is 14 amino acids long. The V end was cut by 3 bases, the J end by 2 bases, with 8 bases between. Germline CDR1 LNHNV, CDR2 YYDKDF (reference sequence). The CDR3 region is CATSREIAGNTIYF. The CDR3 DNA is TGTGCCACCAGCAGGGAGATCGCTGGAAACACCATATATTTT.

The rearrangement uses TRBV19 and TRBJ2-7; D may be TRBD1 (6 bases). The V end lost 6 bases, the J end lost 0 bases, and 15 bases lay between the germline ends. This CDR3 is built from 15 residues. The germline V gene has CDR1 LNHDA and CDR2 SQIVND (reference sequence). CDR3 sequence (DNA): TGTGCCAGTAGCCGAACAGGGTCTCTCTCCTACGAGCAGTACTTC. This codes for CASSRTGSLSYEQYF.

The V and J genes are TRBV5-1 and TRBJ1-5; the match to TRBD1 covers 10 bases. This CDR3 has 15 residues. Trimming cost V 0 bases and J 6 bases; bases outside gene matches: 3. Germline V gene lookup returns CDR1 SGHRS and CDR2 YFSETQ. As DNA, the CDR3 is TGCGCCAGCAGCTTGGCCGGACAGGGGGGTCAGCCCCAGCATTTT. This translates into CASSLAGQGGQPQHF.

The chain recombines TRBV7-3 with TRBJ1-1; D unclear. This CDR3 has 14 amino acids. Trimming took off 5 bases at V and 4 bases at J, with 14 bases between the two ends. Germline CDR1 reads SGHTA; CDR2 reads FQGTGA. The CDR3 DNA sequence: TGTGCCAGCAGCGAGGGATCGTGGGGCACTGAAGCTTTCTTT. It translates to CASSEGSWGTEAFF.

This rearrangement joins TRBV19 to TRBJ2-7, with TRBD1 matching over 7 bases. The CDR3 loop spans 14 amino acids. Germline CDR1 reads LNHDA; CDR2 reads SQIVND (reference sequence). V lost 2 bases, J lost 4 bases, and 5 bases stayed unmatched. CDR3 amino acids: CASSITGVGYEQYF. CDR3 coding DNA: TGTGCCAGTAGTATAACAGGGGTCGGTTACGAGCAGTACTTC.

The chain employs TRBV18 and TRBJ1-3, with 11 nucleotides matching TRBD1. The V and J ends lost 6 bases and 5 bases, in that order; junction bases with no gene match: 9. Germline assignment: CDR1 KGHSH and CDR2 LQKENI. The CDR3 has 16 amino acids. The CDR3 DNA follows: TGTGCCAGCTCCCCGCCCGGGACAGGGGGAAGAAACACCATATATTTT. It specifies CASSPPGTGGRNTIYF.